A single sample is the source of the 32 T cell receptor beta chains below, sequenced in a study of cytomegalovirus exposure and HLA in healthy donors. This PCR relied on a set of 60 Vbeta primers and 13 Jbeta primers. Here immunoSEQ multiplex PCR was the method, and the copy in TCRdb shows in-frame clones only, minus some. This repertoire shows approximately 130,000 clones, over 65% found once; its top ten account for around 1.2%. Sequencing was performed on PBMCs. These receptors were taken from a man aged 50 or older in good health and CMV-seronegative.

The chain is built from TRBV7-9 and TRBJ2-1, with 9 positions matching TRBD1. The CDR3 is made up of 16 amino acids. V was clipped by 5 bases and J by 2 bases; unmatched bases: 7. CDR1 SEHNR and CDR2 FQNEAQ come from the germline V gene (reference sequence). The CDR3 DNA sequence: TGTGCCAGCAGCCCTCGGGACAGGGTGCCCTACAATGAGCAGTTCTTC. This translates into CASSPRDRVPYNEQFF.

The chain employs TRBV6-5 and TRBJ1-3, with 9 nucleotides matching TRBD1. Losses at the gene ends were 8 bases for V and 8 bases for J; bases not matched to a gene: 4. Looked up from germline, CDR1 is MNHEY and CDR2 is SVGAGI. The CDR3 is made up of 12 amino acids. Written as DNA, the CDR3 is TGTGCCAGCGGGACAGGGAGATACACCATATATTTT. Residues: CASGTGRYTIYF.

CDR3 region: CASSVDRGSYEQYF. CDR3 in DNA: TGTGCCAGCAGTGTGGACAGGGGGTCCTACGAGCAGTACTTC. V and J are TRBV2 and TRBJ2-7; 10 bases line up with TRBD1. Germline-derived CDR1 and CDR2 are SNHLY and FYNNEI. This CDR3 comprises 14 residues. V lost 4 bases, J lost 1 base, and 1 base stayed unmatched.

This rearrangement joins TRBV5-1 to TRBJ2-7; D perhaps matches TRBD2 (5 bases). Germline-derived CDR1 and CDR2 are SGHRS and YFSETQ. V lost 2 bases to trimming and J lost 12 bases, with 18 bases between them. The CDR3 is 13 amino acids. CDR3 amino acids: CASSFSASPTLYF. In DNA, the CDR3 is TGCGCCAGCAGCTTTAGCGCTTCTCCTACGCTGTACTTC.

This sequence joins TRBV10-3 and TRBJ1-1; 10 positions match TRBD1. J lost 7 bases, V lost 10 bases, and 9 bases had no gene match. Per germline, CDR1 ENHRY and CDR2 SYGVKD. The CDR3 is 13 amino acids. Here the CDR3 DNA reads TGTGCCAGCTCCGGGACAGGGGCCTATGAAGCTTTCTTT. Translation: CASSGTGAYEAFF.

This chain connects TRBV30 to TRBJ1-4; no definite D call. CDR1 is GTSNPN, CDR2 SVGIG, per germline (reference sequence). Trimming cost V 4 bases and J 0 bases, with 12 bases left between them. The CDR3 totals 15 residues. CDR3 region: CAWNKEGATNEKLFF. The CDR3 DNA follows: TGTGCCTGGAACAAGGAGGGAGCAACTAATGAAAAACTGTTTTTT.

The chain is built from TRBV14 and TRBJ2-5; D remains unclear. Germline CDR1 reads SGHDN; CDR2 reads FVKESK. The CDR3 length is 13 residues. V dropped 4 bases and J dropped 7 bases, with 13 bases sitting between them. The CDR3 here is CASSPWAAGTQYF. As DNA, the CDR3 is TGTGCCAGCAGCCCCTGGGCAGCAGGGACCCAGTACTTC.

The V gene is TRBV19, the J gene TRBJ1-1; TRBD1 matches 7 bases. This CDR3 is built from 14 residues. V shed 5 bases and J 1 base; nucleotides not matched to a gene: 4. Germline CDR1 and CDR2: LNHDA and SQIVND (reference sequence). For the CDR3, the DNA is TGTGCCAGTAGTGACCGGGACAGGAACACTGAAGCTTTCTTT. This gives the protein CASSDRDRNTEAFF.

Remarks on this clone: Without the conserved terminal phenylalanine or tryptophan, this CDR3 likely stems from a read error. The V call is TRBV18, the J call TRBJ1-2; D is uncertain. The germline V gene has CDR1 KGHSH and CDR2 LQKENI. The V end lost 2 bases, the J end lost 3 bases, and 7 bases lay between the germline ends. CDR3 size: 13 residues. CDR3 bases: TGTGCCAGCTCACCAGGGTCGGACTATGGCTACACCCTC. It is translated as CASSPGSDYGYTL.

The chain combines TRBV19 with TRBJ1-1; D possibly corresponds to TRBD1 (6 bases). Germline CDR1 and CDR2: LNHDA and SQIVND (reference sequence). The V end was cut by 6 bases, the J end by 4 bases, with 12 bases between. CDR3 size: 13 residues. This CDR3 reads CASSEQGATEAFF. CDR3 bases: TGTGCCAGTAGCGAACAGGGAGCCACTGAAGCTTTCTTT.

The chain has TRBV5-1 and TRBJ2-2; tentatively, D is TRBD1 (5 bases). The germline CDR1 and CDR2 sequences are SGHRS and YFSETQ. The CDR3 length is 15 residues. Trimming left V 5 bases short and J 3 bases short, with 14 bases between. The CDR3 sequence: CASSPGLVDTGELFF. The CDR3 nucleotides are TGCGCCAGCAGTCCAGGGTTGGTGGACACCGGGGAGCTGTTTTTT.

This chain uses TRBV7-9 with TRBJ2-7; 7 bases are a match to TRBD1. V lost 3 bases to trimming and J lost 0 bases; unmatched junction nucleotides: 2. Germline lookup yields CDR1 SEHNR and CDR2 FQNEAQ (reference sequence). The CDR3 spans 14 residues. In DNA, the CDR3 is TGTGCCAGCAGCTTTACAGGGGACTCCTACGAGCAGTACTTC. Protein: CASSFTGDSYEQYF.

The chain links TRBV25-1 to TRBJ1-2; 9 bases are a match to TRBD1. J was trimmed by 8 bases and V by 5 bases; bases with no gene match: 9. Germline CDR1 reads MGHDK; CDR2 reads SYGVNS. The CDR3 consists of 14 residues. The CDR3 is CASSSPGQGFGYTF. CDR3 sequence (DNA): TGTGCCAGCAGTAGTCCGGGACAGGGTTTCGGCTACACCTTC.

The chain employs TRBV11-2 and TRBJ2-1; TRBD2 matches 10 bases. This CDR3 comprises 16 residues. With V trimmed by 6 bases and J by 0 bases, 5 bases remained unmatched. Germline CDR1 is SGHAT and CDR2 is FQNNGV. CDR3 amino acids: CASRPIAGGSYNEQFF. CDR3 bases: TGTGCCAGCAGACCGATAGCGGGAGGCTCCTACAATGAGCAGTTCTTC.

This clone was observed a few times. In DNA form, the CDR3 reads TGCGCCAGCAGCTTGGGAACCGGGACAGGGGATCGGCAGCCCCAGCATTTT. This translates into CASSLGTGTGDRQPQHF. The chain has TRBV5-1 and TRBJ1-5; 10 nucleotides align to TRBD1. The CDR3 spans 17 residues. Germline trimming cut 0 bases from V and 7 bases from J; bases unmatched to any gene: 10. Germline-derived CDR1 and CDR2 are SGHRS and YFSETQ.

This chain connects TRBV30 to TRBJ2-5; the D gene is possibly TRBD2 (6 bases). Germline V gene data show CDR1 as GTSNPN and CDR2 as SVGIG (reference sequence). CDR3 length: 12 amino acids. Trimming shortened V by 3 bases and J by 6 bases, and 11 bases separated the two germline ends. The CDR3 sequence: CAWRSGSQTQYF. The CDR3 DNA reads TGTGCCTGGAGAAGCGGGTCGCAGACCCAGTACTTC.

The rearrangement joins TRBV7-9 to TRBJ2-2; D perhaps matches TRBD2 (5 bases). The V gene lost 3 bases and the J gene lost 4 bases, with 9 bases spanning the gap. The length of the CDR3 is 14 residues. The germline V gene has CDR1 SEHNR and CDR2 FQNEAQ (reference sequence). This CDR3 reads CASSFSGVTGELFF. CDR3 DNA sequence: TGTGCCAGCAGCTTCTCCGGGGTCACCGGGGAGCTGTTTTTT.

This clone was detected a few times. The chain is built from TRBV4-1 and TRBJ2-1; 8 bases are a match to TRBD1. Per germline, CDR1 MGHRA and CDR2 YSYEKL. Trimming removed 3 bases from V and 7 bases from J; junction bases left unmatched: 5. The CDR3 consists of 14 residues. DNA of the CDR3: TGCGCCAGCAGCCACCACGGACAGGGTAATGAGCAGTTCTTC. Translated, it gives CASSHHGQGNEQFF.

The genes are TRBV9 and TRBJ2-2, with D possibly matching TRBD1 (5 bases). CDR1 is SGDLS, CDR2 YYNGEE, per germline. Deletions cut 0 bases from V and 4 bases from J, with 13 bases between. This CDR3 contains 16 residues. This CDR3 is CASSVDGASGTGELFF. The CDR3, as DNA: TGTGCCAGCAGCGTAGATGGGGCTTCGGGCACCGGGGAGCTGTTTTTT.

The gene calls are TRBV18 and TRBJ1-2, with 10 bases aligning to TRBD1. The V and J ends lost 6 bases and 7 bases, in that order; junction bases with no gene match: 8. Germline V gene data show CDR1 as KGHSH and CDR2 as LQKENI. CDR3 length: 14 residues. The CDR3 bases are TGTGCCAGCTCGTCGGGACAGGGGTTTGGTGGCTACACCTTC. It encodes CASSSGQGFGGYTF.

The chain couples TRBV6-5 to TRBJ1-2, with 7 nucleotides matching TRBD1. From germline, CDR1 is MNHEY and CDR2 SVGAGI. J lost 2 bases, V lost 6 bases, and 6 bases had no gene match. There are 14 residues in the CDR3. CDR3 DNA sequence: TGTGCCAGCAGCCGACAGGGACCCAACTATGGCTACACCTTC. Amino acid sequence: CASSRQGPNYGYTF.

The genes are TRBV15 and TRBJ1-5; D is possibly TRBD1 (6 bases). The CDR3 runs 15 residues. V was pared by 4 bases and J by 5 bases, with 15 bases between. CDR1 LNHNV and CDR2 YYDKDF come from the germline V gene (reference sequence). The DNA for the CDR3 is TGTGCCACCAGCATTCGGGGGGCCATCGATCAGCCCCAGCATTTT. Its translation is CATSIRGAIDQPQHF. Full variable domain (remainder filled in from reference TRBV15 and TRBJ1-5): DAMVIQNPRYQVTQFGKPVTLSCSQTLNHNVMYWYQQKSSQAPKLLFHYYDKDFNNEADTPDNFQSRRPNTSFCFLDIRSPGLGDTAMYLCATSIRGAIDQPQHFGDGTRLSIL.

A single count supports this clone. A junction end diverges from the germline sequence, so it may reflect a read error. The chain recombines TRBV5-6 with TRBJ1-2; tentatively, D is TRBD1 (5 bases). CDR1 is SGHDT, CDR2 YYEEEE, per germline. The CDR3 spans 14 residues. The CDR3 coding sequence is TGCGCCAGCAGCCAAACCGGGCCTAGGGGTGGCTACACCTTC. It yields the protein CASSQTGPRGGYTF.

V usage is TRBV4-1 and J usage is TRBJ1-4, with D possibly TRBD1 on 6 matching bases. Trimming shortened V by 7 bases and J by 7 bases, and 10 bases separated the two germline ends. CDR1 and CDR2 from the germline V gene are MGHRA and YSYEKL. This CDR3 is 12 amino acids long. The CDR3 nucleotides read TGCGCCAGCACAGGGGTTGGTGAAAAACTGTTTTTT. It yields the protein CASTGVGEKLFF.

The rearrangement uses TRBV30 and TRBJ1-2; 9 bases match TRBD1. This CDR3 is built from 16 residues. Germline V gene lookup returns CDR1 GTSNPN and CDR2 SVGIG (reference sequence). The V gene end was trimmed by 5 bases and the J gene end by 5 bases; junction bases not matched to a gene: 15. DNA for the CDR3: TGTGCCTGGTCTCGACAGGGGGTAGGAGGTTGGTATGGCTACACCTTC. It yields the protein CAWSRQGVGGWYGYTF.

This chain uses TRBV4-2 with TRBJ2-3, with 10 bases that match TRBD2. With V trimmed by 4 bases and J by 1 base, 8 bases remained unmatched. The length of the CDR3 is 17 residues. Germline values: CDR1 LGHNA, CDR2 YNFKEQ. The CDR3: CASSRVSGRAGTDTQYF. The CDR3 DNA reads TGTGCCAGCAGCCGAGTGAGCGGGAGGGCGGGCACAGATACGCAGTATTTT.

The sample holds a few counts of this clone. The sample carries other DNA sequences with the same CDR3. V gene TRBV9 combines with J gene TRBJ2-3; 11 bases agree with TRBD2. This CDR3 comprises 15 residues. V lost 2 bases to trimming and J lost 3 bases; unmatched junction nucleotides: 2. The V gene's germline CDR1 is SGDLS and CDR2 YYNGEE. The CDR3 nucleotides are TGTGCCAGCAGCGTGGCTAGCGGGAGGACAGATACGCAGTATTTT. It yields the protein CASSVASGRTDTQYF.

Here the CDR3 DNA reads TGTGCCAGCAGCTTAGGGTTTGGCATCAGCTCTGGAAACACCATATATTTT. This gives the protein CASSLGFGISSGNTIYF. This chain uses TRBV7-6 with TRBJ1-3; no clear D gene. The CDR3 sequence is 17 residues long. V was cut by 1 base and J by 0 bases, with 13 bases left in between. The germline gives CDR1 SGHVS, CDR2 FNYEAQ.

This chain links TRBV6-1 with TRBJ2-5, with D possibly matching TRBD2 (6 bases). Germline CDR1 reads MNHNS; CDR2 reads SASEGT. Trimming took 6 bases from V and 2 from J, leaving 13 bases between them. This CDR3 spans 14 amino acids. CDR3 nucleotides: TGTGCCAGCAGCCGGGACTTATTGCAAGAGACCCAGTACTTC. This sequence encodes CASSRDLLQETQYF.

The chain carries TRBV7-2 and TRBJ2-5; 10 bases fit TRBD2. The CDR3 loop spans 17 amino acids. Losses at the gene ends were 1 base for V and 5 bases for J; bases not matched to a gene: 10. From germline, CDR1 is SGHTA and CDR2 FQGNSA. In nucleotides, the CDR3 is TGTGCCAGCAGCTTAGTTATCCTAGCGGGAGTAAGGGAGACCCAGTACTTC. As protein: CASSLVILAGVRETQYF.

V gene TRBV5-4 combines with J gene TRBJ2-5; 15 nucleotides line up with TRBD2. Germline loops: CDR1 SGHNT, CDR2 YYREEE (reference sequence). V shed 4 bases, J shed 4 bases, and the junction held 14 bases outside the gene matches. The CDR3 is made up of 19 amino acids. The CDR3 coding sequence is TGTGCCAGCAGCGGGGGACTAGCGGGAGGCGGTGGATTGGGAGAGACCCAGTACTTC. Amino acid sequence: CASSGGLAGGGGLGETQYF.

The chain carries TRBV25-1 and TRBJ2-7, with 9 bases fitting TRBD1. The CDR3 covers 14 residues. CDR1 is MGHDK and CDR2 is SYGVNS in the germline V gene. V shed 4 bases and J 6 bases; nucleotides not matched to a gene: 7. The CDR3 DNA reads TGTGCCAGCAGTGGTATGGGACAGGGTGCCGAGCAGTACTTC. This codes for CASSGMGQGAEQYF.